This TCR beta chain was captured by sequencing in a study of Graves' ophthalmopathy and Graves' hyperthyroidism. For repertoire sequencing, the TCR beta CDR3 regions were amplified from RNA transcripts. RT-PCR in the first round used HTBI primers; a second-round multiplex PCR followed. TCRdb re-analysed the multiplex PCR reads in MiXCR, keeping a single row per CDR3 protein. The sample yields around 1.1 million distinct CDR3 sequences, approximately 35% seen once. Losses at the gene ends were 9 bases for V and 1 base for J; bases not matched to a gene: 4. Germline values: CDR1 ENHRY, CDR2 SYGVKD. The length of the CDR3 is 14 residues.

The sequence was obtained from an adult man with Graves' hyperthyroidism. This chain joins TRBV10-3 and TRBJ1-5; TRBD1 agrees at 9 bases. Sequencing was done on a sample of peripheral blood or thyroid tissue (not recorded which). The CDR3 spells CAIAGTGSNQPQHF. The CDR3 DNA sequence: TGTGCCATAGCCGGGACAGGGAGCAATCAGCCCCAGCATTTT.